Detailed here is one TCR beta chain. The data originate from a study of CXCR3-negative and CXCR3-positive naive CD8 T cells. The CDR3 is 16 amino acids. CDR1 and CDR2 (germline): SSHAT, FNYEAQ (reference sequence). Each TRB cDNA library was prepared by 5' RACE (with UMI labels). Reprocessing the 5' RACE reads, TCRdb reports a single entry for every CDR3 protein and omits DNA. The sample's table shows some 130,000 distinct CDR3 sequences. Sample: naive CXCR3- CD8+ T cells from blood. As for subset: CD45RO-CCR7+CD27+CD95- naive CD8+ T cells lacking CXCR3 (TNR3-). This TCR was recovered from a human donor in good health. Some clones in this sample may be carry-over from other donors' samples. This rearrangement joins TRBV7-7 to TRBJ2-5; TCRdb calls TRBD1, which cannot be checked without DNA. The CDR3: CASSLSTGEGQETQYF.